This T cell receptor beta chain is from a study of cytomegalovirus exposure and HLA in healthy donors. General study findings and limits: The majority of CMV-associated TCR beta chains were reported as apparently HLA-restricted in a later analysis. TCR beta chain V- and J-gene trimming was linked, in a later analysis, to a missense variant in DCLRE1C.

This clone occurred a few times. Its matching antigen is unknown. PCR amplification relied on 60 Vbeta primers (plus 13 Jbeta primers). Profiling relied on immunoSEQ multiplex PCR, and the TCRdb table lists in-frame clones only, not all of them. The sample lists approximately 100,000 clones, 80% to 90% occurring once. The sequencing sample was made of PBMCs. This TCR came from a woman aged 18-30 years in good health and CMV-seronegative.

DNA for the CDR3: TGTGCCAGCAGCTCCTTCGGTTGGGGGGAGCTGTTTTTT. Its protein is CASSSFGWGELFF. V and J are TRBV7-2 and TRBJ2-2; no clear D. V was clipped by 4 bases and J by 8 bases, with 11 bases between them. The CDR3 is made up of 13 amino acids. Germline V gene lookup returns CDR1 SGHTA and CDR2 FQGNSA.